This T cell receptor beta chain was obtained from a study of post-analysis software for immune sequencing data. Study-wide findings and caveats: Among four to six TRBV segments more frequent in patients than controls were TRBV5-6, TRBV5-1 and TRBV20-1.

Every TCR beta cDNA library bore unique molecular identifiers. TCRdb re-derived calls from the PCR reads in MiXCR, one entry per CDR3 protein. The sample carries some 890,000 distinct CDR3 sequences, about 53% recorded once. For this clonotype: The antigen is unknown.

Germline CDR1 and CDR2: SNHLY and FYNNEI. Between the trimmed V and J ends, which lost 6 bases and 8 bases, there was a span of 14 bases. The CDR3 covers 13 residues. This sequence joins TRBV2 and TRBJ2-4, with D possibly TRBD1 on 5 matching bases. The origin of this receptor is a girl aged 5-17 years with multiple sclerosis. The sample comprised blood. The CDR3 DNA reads TGTGCCAGCAGGGGCAGGGCTCCAGACATTCAGTACTTC. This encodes CASRGRAPDIQYF.